One and the same sample provided the 17 T cell receptor beta chains below, sequenced in a study of human T cells and chemical hapten exposure. The time point denotes: pre-sensitization, week 0. Indicated treatment: therapeutic diphenylcyclopropenone sensitization with weekly scalp DPC. The study extracted total RNA from unfractionated whole blood. A single record per CDR3 protein comes from TCRdb applying MiXCR to the RACE reads. The table has some 36,000 distinct CDR3 sequences, 10% to 13% seen once. The specimen comprised whole blood, sampled in connection with sensitization to the hapten diphenylcyclopropenone (DPC). The receptors here all came from a man aged 50-59 years with alopecia areata. Some clones in this sample may be carry-over from other donors' samples.

This clonotype was seen more than once but under ten times. The chain is built from TRBV6-1 and TRBJ1-1; no definite D call. CDR1 is MNHNS and CDR2 is SASEGT in the germline V gene. CDR3 size: 12 residues. Between the trimmed V and J ends, which lost 0 bases and 12 bases, there was a span of 11 bases. Here the CDR3 reads CASSEARRESFF. The CDR3 DNA sequence: TGTGCCAGCAGTGAAGCGCGGAGGGAGTCTTTCTTT.

In its sample, this clonotype was seen a few times. V usage is TRBV28 and J usage is TRBJ1-4; no clear D gene. This CDR3 comprises 13 residues. CDR1 and CDR2 (germline): MDHEN, SYDVKM. With 7 bases removed from V and 6 bases from J, the gap between germline ends came to 12 bases. The CDR3 DNA is TGTGCCAGCACTCAATTTCCCCATGAAAAACTGTTTTTT. This codes for CASTQFPHEKLFF. The full variable domain, completed using reference TRBV28 and TRBJ1-4, is DVKVTQSSRYLVKRTGEKVFLECVQDMDHENMFWYRQDPGLGLRLIYFSYDVKMKEKGDIPEGYSVSREKKERFSLILESASTNQTSMYLCASTQFPHEKLFFGSGTQLSVL.

The V call is TRBV7-3, the J call TRBJ2-2; D possibly corresponds to TRBD1 (5 bases). Germline CDR1 SGHTA, CDR2 FQGTGA. CDR3 length equals 15 residues. V was pared by 1 base and J by 4 bases, with 10 bases between. In nucleotides, the CDR3 is TGTGCCAGCAGCTTAATGACTCAGGGCACCGGGGAGCTGTTTTTT. Its translation: CASSLMTQGTGELFF.

This clonotype was counted only a few times. The CDR3 nucleotides read TGTGCCAGCAGTGCCGGACTAGCGGGAGTTTACAATGAGCAGTTCTTC. This gives the protein CASSAGLAGVYNEQFF. The chain links TRBV28 to TRBJ2-1, with TRBD2 identical over 13 bases. Germline loops: CDR1 MDHEN, CDR2 SYDVKM. Unmatched junction bases numbered 5, after V lost 5 bases and J lost 4 bases. The CDR3 spans 16 residues.

This clonotype was counted between two and nine times. The chain has TRBV7-2 and TRBJ2-7; no firm D call. CDR3 length: 13 amino acids. Germline CDR1 is SGHTA and CDR2 is FQGNSA. Trimming stripped 1 base from V and 2 bases from J, with 6 bases between. CDR3 bases: TGTGCCAGCAGCTTAGGGGATGCCTACGAGCAGTACTTC. As protein: CASSLGDAYEQYF.

This clonotype has a count of ten or more. The chain joins TRBV30 to TRBJ2-1; TRBD2 might be the D (5 bases). In germline, CDR1 is GTSNPN, CDR2 SVGIG (reference sequence). Between the trimmed V and J ends, which lost 3 bases and 4 bases, there was a span of 13 bases. The CDR3 totals 14 residues. The CDR3 sequence is CAWRPSWRYNEQFF. CDR3 in DNA: TGTGCCTGGAGACCTAGCTGGAGGTACAATGAGCAGTTCTTC. Full variable domain (missing parts from reference TRBV30 and TRBJ2-1): SQTIHQWPATLVQPVGSPLSLECTVEGTSNPNLYWYRQAAGRGLQLLFYSVGIGQISSEVPQNLSASRPQDRQFILSSKKLLLSDSGFYLCAWRPSWRYNEQFFGPGTRLTVL.

This clonotype came up many times. V gene TRBV7-2 combines with J gene TRBJ2-7, with D possibly matching TRBD2 (6 bases). V was cut by 3 bases and J by 6 bases, with 12 bases left in between. Germline assignment: CDR1 SGHTA and CDR2 FQGNSA. CDR3 length equals 13 residues. In DNA, the CDR3 is TGTGCCAGCAGCTTTTTTCAGGAGGGCGAGCAGTACTTC. Protein: CASSFFQEGEQYF.

On this clonotype itself: Being one base from a much bigger clone, this may be a read error. The chain couples TRBV7-9 to TRBJ2-2; D is perhaps TRBD2 (6 bases). CDR3 length: 12 amino acids. The germline V gene encodes CDR1 SEHNR and CDR2 FQNEAQ (reference sequence). CDR3 residues: CASSSDTGGLFF. Here the CDR3 DNA reads TGTGCCAGCAGCTCCGACACCGGGGGGCTGTTTTTT.

This clonotype is judged medium-sized. The chain employs TRBV5-8 and TRBJ2-3, with a tentative D call TRBD2 (6 bases). CDR1 is SGHTS, CDR2 YDEGEE, per germline. This CDR3 has 15 amino acids. V was trimmed by 2 bases and J by 4 bases, leaving 14 bases between them. CDR3 coding DNA: TGTGCCAGCAGCTTCGGTGCAGGGAGGCCAGATACGCAGTATTTT. Its translation: CASSFGAGRPDTQYF.

The chain recombines TRBV10-3 with TRBJ1-2; a possible D gene is TRBD1 (6 bases). The germline CDR1 and CDR2 sequences are ENHRY and SYGVKD. CDR3 size: 12 residues. Trimming stripped 6 bases from V and 8 bases from J, with 13 bases between. CDR3 DNA: TGTGCCATCAGGGGGACATGGGAAGGCTACACCTTC. This codes for CAIRGTWEGYTF.

Regarding this clonotype: One junction end disagrees with the germline gene, perhaps due to a read error. The chain carries TRBV18 and TRBJ2-1; D is unclear. Germline V gene data show CDR1 as KGHSH and CDR2 as LQKENI. CDR3 size: 12 residues. The CDR3 sequence: CASSLDHNEQLF. In DNA, the CDR3 is TGTGCCAGCTCACTCGATCACAATGAGCAGCTCTTC. Complete variable domain (other parts from reference TRBV18 and TRBJ2-1): NAGVMQNPRHLVRRRGQEARLRCSPMKGHSHVYWYRQLPEEGLKFMVYLQKENIIDESGMPKERFSAEFPKEGPSILRIQQVVRGDSAAYFCASSLDHNEQLFGPGTRLTVL.

This clonotype showed up many times. The chain links TRBV29-1 to TRBJ2-7; a possible D gene is TRBD2 (6 bases). The germline gives CDR1 SQVTM, CDR2 ANQGSEA. This CDR3 has 12 amino acids. V was cut by 4 bases and J by 3 bases, with 10 bases left in between. The CDR3 DNA sequence: TGCAGCGTTGTAGGAGGGAGCTACGAGCAGTACTTC. Its translation is CSVVGGSYEQYF.

The V call is TRBV6-1, the J call TRBJ2-1, with D perhaps matching TRBD2 (5 bases). The germline V gene encodes CDR1 MNHNS and CDR2 SASEGT. The CDR3 has 16 amino acids. Between the trimmed V and J ends, which lost 0 bases and 1 base, there was a span of 10 bases. CDR3 sequence reads: CASSEAGALSYNEQFF. The CDR3, as DNA: TGTGCCAGCAGTGAAGCGGGAGCGCTTTCCTACAATGAGCAGTTCTTC.

This clonotype was seen many times. The chain carries TRBV28 and TRBJ1-2; the D is unclear. Trimming took 6 bases from V and 6 from J, leaving 23 bases between them. This CDR3 is built from 16 residues. CDR1 and CDR2 (germline): MDHEN, SYDVKM. CDR3 loop: CASSQVGTDEWHGYTF. Written as DNA, the CDR3 is TGTGCCAGCAGCCAAGTGGGTACAGACGAGTGGCATGGCTACACCTTC.

This clonotype was seen many times. The rearrangement joins TRBV7-2 to TRBJ1-6, with TRBD1 as a possible D gene (5 bases). Per germline, CDR1 SGHTA and CDR2 FQGNSA. Trimming pared 5 bases from V and 7 bases from J, leaving 18 bases between. This CDR3 has 16 amino acids. DNA of the CDR3: TGTGCCAGCAGCCCCACCCGCGGGGGAAGAAATTCACCCCTCCACTTT. It codes for CASSPTRGGRNSPLHF.

The table lists this clonotype with many counts. The chain carries TRBV6-6 and TRBJ1-1; no definite D call. Looked up from germline, CDR1 is MNHNY and CDR2 is SVGAGI (reference sequence). The V end lost 1 base, the J end lost 1 base, and 7 bases lay between the germline ends. The CDR3 is 14 residues long. The CDR3 DNA follows: TGTGCCAGCAGTTACTTCTCCGAGAACACTGAAGCTTTCTTT. It is translated as CASSYFSENTEAFF.

Within the sample, this clonotype is medium-sized. The V gene is TRBV18, the J gene TRBJ2-2, with D maybe TRBD1 (6 bases). Germline V gene lookup returns CDR1 KGHSH and CDR2 LQKENI. The CDR3 has 16 residues. Trimming pared 4 bases from V and 6 bases from J, leaving 18 bases between. The CDR3 here is CASSLTTGINSGELFF. The DNA for the CDR3 is TGTGCCAGCTCACTAACGACAGGAATCAACTCCGGGGAGCTGTTTTTT.